Following are 23 T cell receptor beta chains from one sample sequenced in a study of blood T cell repertoires in COVID-19. Repertoires were generated with immunoSEQ multiplex PCR, while TCRdb's copy carries only in-frame clones and drops some. The table has 70,000 or so clones, more than 75% seen once; the top ten hold around 47%. The sequenced material came from peripheral blood. Receptors originate from a human donor in a cohort sampled during active COVID-19.

The chain recombines TRBV15 with TRBJ1-1; TRBD1 agrees at 8 bases. V trimming: 1 base; J trimming: 1 base; junction bases outside the gene matches: 5. The CDR3 consists of 16 residues. Germline loops: CDR1 LNHNV, CDR2 YYDKDF (reference sequence). The CDR3 sequence: CATSRGTGQGNTEAFF. The CDR3 DNA reads TGTGCCACCAGCAGAGGGACAGGGCAGGGGAACACTGAAGCTTTCTTT.

This clone came up once. The V call is TRBV6-5, the J call TRBJ2-1, with TRBD2 matching 12 bases. The germline V gene encodes CDR1 MNHEY and CDR2 SVGAGI. This CDR3 comprises 13 residues. J lost 11 bases, V lost 5 bases, and 4 bases had no gene match. The CDR3 DNA is TGTGCCAGCAGTCCGACTAGCGGGGGCCAGCAGTTCTTC. As protein: CASSPTSGGQQFF.

V and J are TRBV7-8 and TRBJ2-3, with D perhaps TRBD1 (6 bases). From germline, CDR1 is SGHVS and CDR2 FQNEAQ. The CDR3 is made up of 17 amino acids. The germline V and J ends were trimmed by 2 bases and 2 bases, with 17 bases remaining between them. CDR3 protein: CASSLFLGGGITDTQYF. The CDR3 bases are TGTGCCAGCAGCTTATTTCTTGGGGGCGGAATCACAGATACGCAGTATTTT.

CDR3 region: CASRQDDYGYTF. The CDR3 DNA sequence: TGTGCCAGCCGACAGGACGACTATGGCTACACCTTC. The gene calls are TRBV12-3 or TRBV12-4 and TRBJ1-2, with a weak D call TRBD1 (6 bases). This CDR3 is 12 amino acids long. V was trimmed by 8 bases and J by 3 bases, leaving 10 bases between them.

The V call is TRBV28, the J call TRBJ1-6; D is undetermined. V was clipped by 6 bases and J by 3 bases, with 9 bases between them. Per germline, CDR1 MDHEN and CDR2 SYDVKM. This CDR3 is 14 amino acids long. The CDR3 loop reads CASSGVNYNSPLHF. The DNA for the CDR3 is TGTGCCAGCAGCGGGGTGAACTATAATTCACCCCTCCACTTT.

This clone is classed as medium-sized. The rearrangement joins TRBV27 to TRBJ2-7; weak D call: TRBD2 (7 bases). Trimming stripped 5 bases from V and 6 bases from J, with 14 bases between. Germline-derived CDR1 and CDR2 are MNHEY and SMNVEV (reference sequence). This CDR3 contains 13 residues. CDR3 amino acids: CASSPRRGGEQYF. DNA of the CDR3: TGTGCCAGCAGTCCCCGAAGGGGGGGCGAGCAGTACTTC.

This clone has a single count. This sequence joins TRBV20-1 and TRBJ2-7; D is ambiguous. V was shortened by 3 bases and J by 3 bases, with 21 bases between the two germline ends. CDR1 is DFQATT and CDR2 is SNEGSKA in the germline V gene (reference sequence). The CDR3 runs 16 residues. CDR3 DNA: TGCAGTGCTAGTCCCACCCAGAGGAGCGTTTACTACGAGCAGTACTTC. Residues: CSASPTQRSVYYEQYF.

The chain combines TRBV29-1 with TRBJ1-4, with D uncertain. Germline values: CDR1 SQVTM, CDR2 ANQGSEA. This CDR3 has 16 residues. The germline V and J ends were trimmed by 5 bases and 6 bases, with 22 bases remaining between them. The CDR3 loop reads CSVSPHSVLRDEKLFF. The CDR3 DNA reads as TGCAGCGTTTCACCCCACTCAGTCCTACGGGATGAAAAACTGTTTTTT.

V is TRBV11-2 and J is TRBJ2-1; 7 bases agree with TRBD1. CDR1 is SGHAT and CDR2 is FQNNGV in the germline V gene. CDR3 size: 11 residues. V lost 1 base and J lost 15; bases outside the gene matches: 3. Here the CDR3 reads CASSLGQGRFF. The DNA for the CDR3 is TGTGCCAGCAGCTTAGGACAGGGTAGGTTCTTC.

The rearrangement links TRBV5-4 to TRBJ2-3; D unresolved. This CDR3 spans 14 amino acids. The germline V gene encodes CDR1 SGHNT and CDR2 YYREEE (reference sequence). V lost 0 bases and J lost 0, with 5 bases in between. CDR3 DNA sequence: TGTGCCAGCAGCTTGGTTATTAGCACAGATACGCAGTATTTT. Amino acid sequence: CASSLVISTDTQYF.

V and J are TRBV7-2 and TRBJ2-2, with TRBD1 matching 8 bases. The germline V gene encodes CDR1 SGHTA and CDR2 FQGNSA. Unmatched junction bases numbered 13, after V lost 0 bases and J lost 4 bases. The CDR3 runs 19 residues. For the CDR3, the DNA is TGTGCCAGCAGCTTAGCGCCCGGACAGGGAGCCCCTGGCACCGGGGAGCTGTTTTTT. This encodes CASSLAPGQGAPGTGELFF.

A single count supports this clone. The chain uses TRBV30 and TRBJ1-3; D is possibly TRBD1 (5 bases). Germline lookup yields CDR1 GTSNPN and CDR2 SVGIG (reference sequence). Between the trimmed V and J ends, which lost 1 base and 0 bases, there was a span of 13 bases. The CDR3 is made up of 16 amino acids. CDR3 sequence reads: CAWSGGGGRSGNTIYF. CDR3 nucleotide sequence: TGTGCCTGGAGTGGGGGGGGAGGACGCTCTGGAAACACCATATATTTT.

This chain links TRBV19 with TRBJ2-7; perhaps TRBD2 as D (6 bases). This CDR3 spans 15 amino acids. CDR1 LNHDA and CDR2 SQIVND come from the germline V gene (reference sequence). The V end was cut by 10 bases, the J end by 6 bases, with 25 bases between. The CDR3 spells CATKQPTGAGGEQYF. In nucleotides, the CDR3 is TGTGCCACCAAACAGCCCACGGGAGCCGGGGGCGAGCAGTACTTC. Full variable domain (rest looked up from reference TRBV19 and TRBJ2-7): DGGITQSPKYLFRKEGQNVTLSCEQNLNHDAMYWYRQDPGQGLRLIYYSQIVNDFQKGDIAEGYSVSREKKESFPLTVTSAQKNPTAFYLCATKQPTGAGGEQYFGPGTRLTVT.

The V gene is TRBV28, the J gene TRBJ2-3; 10 nucleotides line up with TRBD1. V was pared by 5 bases and J by 5 bases, with 4 bases of the junction left unmatched. Germline assignment: CDR1 MDHEN and CDR2 SYDVKM. This CDR3 contains 14 residues. The CDR3 DNA sequence: TGTGCCAGCAGTCCGGGACAGGGGAGAGATACGCAGTATTTT. As protein: CASSPGQGRDTQYF.

This chain uses TRBV3-1 (or the pseudogene TRBV3-2) with TRBJ2-3; 10 bases are shared with TRBD1. Trimming removed 2 bases from V and 3 bases from J; junction bases left unmatched: 5. This CDR3 is built from 16 residues. Germline V gene data show CDR1 as LGHDT and CDR2 as YNNKEL (reference sequence). Here the CDR3 reads CASSQPTGGATDTQYF. The DNA of the CDR3 is TGTGCCAGCAGCCAACCGACAGGGGGCGCGACAGATACGCAGTATTTT.

V usage is TRBV18 and J usage is TRBJ1-6; D is possibly TRBD1 (5 bases). Trimming took 1 base from V and 6 from J, leaving 19 bases between them. This CDR3 region has 18 residues. Germline V CDR1 and CDR2: KGHSH, LQKENI. The CDR3 DNA follows: TGTGCCAGCTCACCACGAGGGGACGGGGGGTCTAGTAATTCACCCCTCCACTTT. It specifies CASSPRGDGGSSNSPLHF.

This clone was found a few times. The genes are TRBV7-2 and TRBJ2-1, with D perhaps matching TRBD2 (5 bases). Germline CDR1 and CDR2: SGHTA and FQGNSA. There are 15 residues in the CDR3. Deletions cut 5 bases from V and 0 bases from J, with 11 bases between. CDR3 sequence: CASSISVGSYNEQFF. The CDR3 DNA is TGTGCCAGCAGCATTAGCGTAGGCTCCTACAATGAGCAGTTCTTC.

The chain links TRBV6-5 to TRBJ2-2; weak D call: TRBD1 (7 bases). The germline CDR1 and CDR2 sequences are MNHEY and SVGAGI. The CDR3 length is 14 residues. The V end lost 6 bases, the J end lost 4 bases, and 12 bases lay between the germline ends. As DNA, the CDR3 is TGTGCCAGCAGGCGGGACAGAACCACCGGGGAGCTGTTTTTT. This codes for CASRRDRTTGELFF.

On this clone itself: The sample holds other DNA sequences that translate to the same CDR3. The CDR3 nucleotides read TGTGCCTGGAGTAGACAGGGTGATCAGCCCCAGCATTTT. It encodes CAWSRQGDQPQHF. The chain couples TRBV30 to TRBJ1-5; TRBD1 agrees at 7 bases. Per germline, CDR1 GTSNPN and CDR2 SVGIG (reference sequence). With 2 bases clipped from V and 5 bases from J, the junction kept 3 bases outside the gene matches. The CDR3 has 13 residues.

This chain links TRBV3-1 (or the pseudogene TRBV3-2) with TRBJ2-3, with a tentative D call TRBD2 (5 bases). Germline CDR1 LGHDT, CDR2 YNNKEL (reference sequence). This CDR3 spans 15 amino acids. V shed 0 bases and J shed 2 bases, with 9 bases lying between them. CDR3 sequence reads: CASSQDPGSTDTQYF. CDR3 DNA sequence: TGTGCCAGCAGCCAAGATCCGGGATCCACAGATACGCAGTATTTT.

V gene TRBV2 combines with J gene TRBJ2-5; D is unresolved. Germline V gene sequence: CDR1 SNHLY, CDR2 FYNNEI. The V end lost 8 bases, the J end lost 0 bases, and 13 bases lay between the germline ends. This CDR3 has 14 amino acids. CDR3 DNA: TGTGCCAGCCCCGGTACGGCGGACCAAGAGACCCAGTACTTC. Translated: CASPGTADQETQYF.

CDR3 nucleotide sequence: TGTGCCAGCAGCCGCGTAGCGGGGGCCACCAGGGACCAGTACTTC. As protein: CASSRVAGATRDQYF. V gene TRBV3-1 (or the pseudogene TRBV3-2) combines with J gene TRBJ2-5; TRBD2 matches 9 bases. CDR1 and CDR2 (germline): LGHDT, YNNKEL (reference sequence). V was clipped by 4 bases and J by 10 bases; unmatched bases: 13. This CDR3 is 15 amino acids long.

The rearrangement joins TRBV4-1 to TRBJ1-2; 7 nucleotides match TRBD1. This CDR3 is built from 15 residues. Unmatched junction bases numbered 7, after V lost 2 bases and J lost 4 bases. Germline V gene lookup returns CDR1 MGHRA and CDR2 YSYEKL. The CDR3 sequence is CASSQPDRAGYGYTF. The CDR3 nucleotides read TGCGCCAGCAGCCAACCCGACAGGGCCGGCTATGGCTACACCTTC.